This T cell receptor (beta chain) was sequenced for a study of T-cell reconstitution after alpha-beta-depleted transplantation in children. TCRbeta library preparation incorporated unique molecular identifiers. TCRdb re-derived calls from the PCR reads in MiXCR, one entry per CDR3 protein. The repertoire includes a few hundred thousand distinct CDR3 sequences, more than 7.5% of them detected once, and about 4.8% sits in the top ten. Between the trimmed V and J ends, which lost 5 bases and 3 bases, there was a span of 16 bases. Germline loops: CDR1 DFQATT, CDR2 SNEGSKA (reference sequence). There are 14 residues in the CDR3. At least ten counts were recorded for this clonotype.

J is TRBJ2-5 and V is TRBV20-1; D is possibly TRBD1 or TRBD2 (5 bases each). Source: PBMCs from the stem cell graft donor, taken from the stem cell graft. This clonotype was obtained from a human donor who donated a stem cell graft to a child with SCID. The CDR3: CSAQNLGAKETQYF. The CDR3 DNA sequence: TGCAGTGCTCAAAACCTCGGGGCTAAAGAGACCCAGTACTTC.